There are many counts of the clone carrying this T cell receptor beta chain. The sample belongs to a study of early T cells in non-severe SARS-CoV-2 infection. V gave up 3 bases and J gave up 7 bases, with 12 bases separating them. The CDR3 covers 13 residues. Germline assignment: CDR1 DFQATT and CDR2 SNEGSKA (reference sequence). The protocol attached unique molecular identifiers to individual cDNA molecules. TCRdb reprocessed the 5' RACE reads via MiXCR and lists one record per CDR3 protein. The table records 50,000 or so distinct CDR3 sequences, roughly 4% of them present only once. The receptor was derived from an adult who was a healthcare worker with PCR-confirmed SARS-CoV-2 infection or an uninfected control (not recorded which). The V and J genes are TRBV20-1 and TRBJ1-4, with D perhaps matching TRBD1 (6 bases). Material for sequencing was whole blood. CDR3 protein: CSARAPGAEKLFF. In DNA form, the CDR3 reads TGCAGTGCTAGGGCTCCGGGGGCTGAAAAACTGTTTTTT.